The 30 T cell receptor beta chains in this list originate from one sample, sequenced in a study of identical twins. TCRdb used MiXCR to reprocess the 5' RACE reads, holding one entry per CDR3 protein. The profile shows about 520,000 distinct CDR3 sequences, 20% to 25% of them singletons. The sample also formed part of further work on T cells expressing NK-cell markers.

Sequencing was performed on CD4+ T cells sorted from blood. These receptors originate from a woman aged 18 to 35 in good health.

This clonotype was counted only a few times. The chain employs TRBV6-1 and TRBJ1-2, with 10 bases fitting TRBD1. The CDR3 spans 14 residues. Germline trimming cut 7 bases from V and 4 bases from J; bases unmatched to any gene: 6. From germline, CDR1 is MNHNS and CDR2 SASEGT. The CDR3 DNA is TGTGCCAGCACCCTAGGACAGGGGGGCTATGGCTACACCTTC. Its protein product is CASTLGQGGYGYTF.

This clonotype has a handful of counts. This sequence joins TRBV6-5 and TRBJ2-1; TRBD2 matches 9 bases. CDR1 and CDR2 (germline): MNHEY, SVGAGI. The CDR3 consists of 14 residues. Trimming at V came to 2 bases and at J to 4 bases, leaving 0 bases not matched to a gene. The CDR3: CASSYLAGYNEQFF. The DNA for the CDR3 is TGTGCCAGCAGTTACCTAGCGGGGTACAATGAGCAGTTCTTC.

This clonotype was counted at least ten times. The genes are TRBV20-1 and TRBJ2-5, with 9 bases fitting TRBD2. CDR1 and CDR2 from the germline V gene are DFQATT and SNEGSKA (reference sequence). The J segment lost 5 bases and the V segment lost 1 base, leaving 8 bases of the junction unmatched. This CDR3 spans 15 amino acids. CDR3 loop: CSARVAGEVDETQYF. The CDR3 DNA reads TGCAGTGCTAGAGTAGCGGGAGAGGTAGACGAGACCCAGTACTTC.

The sample holds many counts of this clonotype. The chain links TRBV20-1 to TRBJ2-3; D possibly uses TRBD1 or TRBD2 (5 bases each). The germline V gene has CDR1 DFQATT and CDR2 SNEGSKA (reference sequence). V was trimmed by 3 bases and J by 10 bases, leaving 14 bases between them. This CDR3 contains 12 residues. DNA of the CDR3: TGCAGTGCTAGGGACGAACGGGGCGCGCAGTATTTT. The encoded protein is CSARDERGAQYF.

The chain recombines TRBV12-3 or TRBV12-4 with TRBJ1-1; weak D call: TRBD1 (5 bases). Deletions cut 6 bases from V and 9 bases from J, with 17 bases between. The CDR3 extends over 13 amino acids. CDR3 sequence (DNA): TGTGCCAGCAGACCGACAGACACACCACAAGCTTTCTTT. Its translation is CASRPTDTPQAFF.

The V and J genes are TRBV9 and TRBJ2-1; D may be TRBD2 (5 bases). Trimming removed 2 bases at V and 8 bases at J, with 8 bases between. The CDR3 is made up of 12 amino acids. Germline CDR1 and CDR2: SGDLS and YYNGEE. The CDR3 loop is CASSVRGYEQFF. The CDR3 nucleotides read TGTGCCAGCAGCGTCAGAGGGTATGAGCAGTTCTTC.

This clonotype was counted only a few times. The rearrangement uses TRBV7-9 and TRBJ1-6; 7 bases are shared with TRBD1. This CDR3 contains 14 residues. V lost 7 bases, J lost 5 bases, and 5 bases stayed unmatched. Germline lookup yields CDR1 SEHNR and CDR2 FQNEAQ (reference sequence). This CDR3 is CASTRDRDNSPLHF. CDR3 bases: TGTGCCAGCACGAGGGACAGAGATAATTCACCCCTCCACTTT.

This clonotype was counted only a few times. This chain links TRBV12-3 or TRBV12-4 with TRBJ2-3, with 10 bases lining up with TRBD2. There are 14 residues in the CDR3. V shed 6 bases, J shed 3 bases, and the junction held 3 bases outside the gene matches. CDR3 in amino acids: CASRRAGGTDTQYF. The CDR3 nucleotides are TGTGCCAGCAGGAGAGCGGGGGGGACAGATACGCAGTATTTT.

This rearrangement joins TRBV9 to TRBJ2-1; 8 nucleotides line up with TRBD2. The CDR3 totals 15 residues. With V trimmed by 0 bases and J by 8 bases, 7 bases remained unmatched. Germline CDR1 reads SGDLS; CDR2 reads YYNGEE. CDR3 coding DNA: TGTGCCAGCAGCGTAGTACCGGGAGGGATGCATGAGCAGTTCTTC. Amino acids: CASSVVPGGMHEQFF.

This chain joins TRBV19 and TRBJ1-4; 12 nucleotides match TRBD1. The CDR3 contains 15 residues. Germline V CDR1 and CDR2: LNHDA, SQIVND (reference sequence). Trimming cost V 5 bases and J 5 bases; bases outside gene matches: 3. As DNA, the CDR3 is TGTGCCAGTAGTCCGGGGACAGGGGGCAATGAAAAACTGTTTTTT. It specifies CASSPGTGGNEKLFF.

The chain employs TRBV13 and TRBJ2-1; the D is unclear. CDR1 and CDR2 from the germline V gene are PRHDT and FYEKMQ (reference sequence). Trimming took off 0 bases at V and 0 bases at J, with 6 bases between the two ends. This CDR3 region has 15 residues. This chain's CDR3 is CASSLGRYSYNEQFF. The CDR3 DNA reads as TGTGCCAGCAGCTTAGGGCGTTACTCCTACAATGAGCAGTTCTTC.

This clonotype was detected a few times. The chain recombines TRBV6-5 with TRBJ2-2; 9 positions agree with TRBD2. CDR3 length: 19 amino acids. J lost 10 bases, V lost 0 bases, and 18 bases had no gene match. Germline values: CDR1 MNHEY, CDR2 SVGAGI. The CDR3 nucleotides are TGTGCCAGCAGTTACTCGACGCTTTCGAGCGGGAGGTACCACATGGAGCTGTTTTTT. It is translated as CASSYSTLSSGRYHMELFF.

This clonotype showed up just a few times. The genes are TRBV20-1 and TRBJ1-5, with 9 positions matching TRBD1. The germline V gene has CDR1 DFQATT and CDR2 SNEGSKA (reference sequence). V shed 6 bases and J 7 bases; nucleotides not matched to a gene: 4. This CDR3 spans 12 amino acids. CDR3 sequence: CSAGQGSQPQHF. CDR3 DNA sequence: TGCAGTGCAGGACAGGGGAGCCAGCCCCAGCATTTT.

The J gene is TRBJ1-2, the V gene TRBV7-2, with 7 nucleotides matching TRBD1. J was trimmed by 7 bases and V by 3 bases; bases with no gene match: 8. CDR1 is SGHTA, CDR2 FQGNSA, per germline. CDR3 length equals 14 residues. The CDR3 spells CASSFQEGAGGYTF. CDR3 bases: TGTGCCAGCAGCTTTCAGGAGGGGGCGGGTGGCTACACCTTC.

V usage is TRBV20-1 and J usage is TRBJ2-7, with 11 positions matching TRBD2. CDR3 length equals 15 residues. Trimming removed 4 bases from V and 6 bases from J; junction bases left unmatched: 11. Germline loops: CDR1 DFQATT, CDR2 SNEGSKA (reference sequence). The CDR3 nucleotides are TGCAGTGCTACCCCCGGGACTAGCGGTTTCGTCGAGCAGTACTTC. Translating gives CSATPGTSGFVEQYF.

In its sample, this clonotype was seen a few times. The V call is TRBV3-1, the J call TRBJ2-3; D might be TRBD2 (6 bases). This CDR3 is 14 amino acids long. V was trimmed by 3 bases and J by 4 bases, leaving 11 bases between them. Germline CDR1 LGHDT, CDR2 YNNKEL (reference sequence). In DNA form, the CDR3 reads TGTGCCAGCAGCCAGAGACTAGTGGCAGATACGCAGTATTTT. Amino acid sequence: CASSQRLVADTQYF.

Many counts were recorded for this clonotype. The chain links TRBV3-1 to TRBJ2-1; D unresolved. CDR3 length equals 16 residues. With 2 bases removed from V and 0 bases from J, the gap between germline ends came to 11 bases. The V gene's germline CDR1 is LGHDT and CDR2 YNNKEL (reference sequence). The CDR3 here is CASSQKARSSYNEQFF. The DNA of the CDR3 is TGTGCCAGCAGCCAAAAAGCCCGGAGCTCCTACAATGAGCAGTTCTTC.

A few counts support this clonotype. V is TRBV6-2 or TRBV6-3 and J is TRBJ2-1, with TRBD2 identical over 9 bases. Germline V gene data show CDR1 as MNHEY and CDR2 as SVGEGT. V shed 5 bases, J shed 4 bases, and the junction held 3 bases outside the gene matches. The CDR3 is 14 amino acids. The CDR3 nucleotides are TGTGCCAGCAGTCTAGCGGGAAGGTACAATGAGCAGTTCTTC. It is translated as CASSLAGRYNEQFF.

This clonotype appeared a few times. This chain connects TRBV3-1 to TRBJ2-4; 7 nucleotides align to TRBD1. The germline V gene encodes CDR1 LGHDT and CDR2 YNNKEL (reference sequence). This CDR3 region has 14 residues. The trim removed 3 bases at V and 8 bases at J, leaving 7 bases unmatched. CDR3 sequence: CASSQARQGDIQYF. The CDR3 DNA follows: TGTGCCAGCAGCCAGGCACGCCAGGGGGACATTCAGTACTTC.

This chain uses TRBV3-1 with TRBJ1-2; unclear D gene. Germline V gene data show CDR1 as LGHDT and CDR2 as YNNKEL (reference sequence). This CDR3 region has 12 residues. Trimming took off 4 bases at V and 8 bases at J, with 11 bases between the two ends. The DNA of the CDR3 is TGTGCCAGCAGCCCGGATTTGCGCGGCTACACCTTC. Protein: CASSPDLRGYTF.

The chain employs TRBV20-1 and TRBJ2-5, with a possible D match to TRBD1 (8 bases). This CDR3 is built from 14 residues. Germline CDR1 DFQATT, CDR2 SNEGSKA (reference sequence). The V gene lost 6 bases and the J gene lost 5 bases, with 19 bases spanning the gap. In DNA, the CDR3 is TGCAGTGCCTCCCCCAGGGGGCGGGAGGAGACCCAGTACTTC. Translated, it gives CSASPRGREETQYF.

In this sample, this clonotype turned up a few times. The CDR3 region is CSAIRQNGYTF. The CDR3 DNA follows: TGCAGTGCTATTCGACAGAATGGCTACACCTTC. The chain has TRBV20-1 and TRBJ1-2; perhaps TRBD1 as D (5 bases). The germline V gene has CDR1 DFQATT and CDR2 SNEGSKA (reference sequence). The CDR3 loop spans 11 amino acids. V lost 4 bases, J lost 6 bases, and 9 bases lay in between.

This chain connects TRBV2 to TRBJ1-2; D is uncertain. Trimming stripped 7 bases from V and 7 bases from J, with 10 bases between. This CDR3 region has 11 residues. Germline lookup yields CDR1 SNHLY and CDR2 FYNNEI. The CDR3 region has the DNA TGTGCCAGCACTAGTCAGGCTGGCTACACCTTC. This sequence encodes CASTSQAGYTF.

J is TRBJ2-3 and V is TRBV20-1; 12 bases fit TRBD2. The CDR3 covers 15 residues. V was clipped by 4 bases and J by 6 bases; unmatched bases: 8. In germline, CDR1 is DFQATT, CDR2 SNEGSKA (reference sequence). The CDR3 loop reads CSATRTSGTRDTQYF. CDR3 DNA sequence: TGCAGTGCTACCCGGACTAGCGGGACGAGGGATACGCAGTATTTT.

The chain's CDR3 is CAISETTGQGPGELFF. CDR3 coding DNA: TGTGCCATCAGTGAGACTACTGGCCAGGGACCCGGGGAGCTGTTTTTT. The rearrangement links TRBV10-3 to TRBJ2-2; D might be TRBD1 or TRBD2, each matching 5 bases. Trimming took off 2 bases at V and 6 bases at J, with 16 bases between the two ends. Germline V gene data show CDR1 as ENHRY and CDR2 as SYGVKD. The CDR3 is 16 amino acids.

The gene calls are TRBV12-3 or TRBV12-4 and TRBJ1-4, with 7 bases matching TRBD1. The junction had 2 bases not matched to a gene; V was cut back by 6 bases and J by 4 bases. The CDR3 totals 13 residues. CDR3 region: CASSTGVNEKLFF. CDR3 nucleotides: TGTGCCAGCAGCACAGGGGTTAATGAAAAACTGTTTTTT.

The chain uses TRBV20-1 and TRBJ1-1, with D possibly being TRBD1 (5 bases). The CDR3 consists of 13 residues. Trimming pared 5 bases from V and 8 bases from J, leaving 18 bases between. Germline CDR1 is DFQATT and CDR2 is SNEGSKA (reference sequence). As DNA, the CDR3 is TGCAGTGCTCCGGACTGGGACCCCTCAGAAGCTTTCTTT. This codes for CSAPDWDPSEAFF.

In its sample, this clonotype was seen a few times. This chain connects TRBV12-3 or TRBV12-4 to TRBJ2-7; D gene uncertain. This CDR3 contains 13 residues. Trimming removed 6 bases from V and 3 bases from J, with 12 bases in between. CDR3 nucleotide sequence: TGTGCCAGCAGGGGGTACAACAGCTACGAGCAGTACTTC. Amino acids: CASRGYNSYEQYF.

This clonotype showed up just a few times. CDR3 coding DNA: TGTGCCAGCAGCTTGCTGATGCAGATCAATGAGCAGTTCTTC. Residues: CASSLLMQINEQFF. V usage is TRBV5-6 and J usage is TRBJ2-1; D gene uncertain. Germline V gene lookup returns CDR1 SGHDT and CDR2 YYEEEE. V lost 1 base and J 6 bases, leaving 11 bases between the germline ends. CDR3 length equals 14 residues.

The chain links TRBV20-1 to TRBJ2-5, with a tentative D call TRBD2 (6 bases). Trimming took off 4 bases at V and 2 bases at J, with 23 bases between the two ends. Germline V lookup: CDR1 DFQATT, CDR2 SNEGSKA (reference sequence). CDR3 size: 17 residues. The DNA of the CDR3 is TGCAGTGCTACCCGAACTAGCCCGGGAGATCTACAAGAGACCCAGTACTTC. Protein: CSATRTSPGDLQETQYF.